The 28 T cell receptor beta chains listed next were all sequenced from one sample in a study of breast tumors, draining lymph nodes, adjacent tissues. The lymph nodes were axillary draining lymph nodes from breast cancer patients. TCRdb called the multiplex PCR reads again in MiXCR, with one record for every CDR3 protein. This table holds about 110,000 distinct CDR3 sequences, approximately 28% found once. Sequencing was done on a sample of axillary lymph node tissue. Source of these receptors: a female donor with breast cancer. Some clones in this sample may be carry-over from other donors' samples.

This CDR3 is CASSPGTAGAPYGYTF. CDR3 coding DNA: TGTGCCAGCAGCCCCGGTACGGCAGGGGCCCCCTATGGCTACACCTTC. The chain recombines TRBV9 with TRBJ1-2; tentative D call: TRBD1 (6 bases). Per the germline V gene, CDR1 is SGDLS and CDR2 is YYNGEE. The CDR3 covers 16 residues. The V gene lost 4 bases and the J gene lost 4 bases, with 20 bases spanning the gap.

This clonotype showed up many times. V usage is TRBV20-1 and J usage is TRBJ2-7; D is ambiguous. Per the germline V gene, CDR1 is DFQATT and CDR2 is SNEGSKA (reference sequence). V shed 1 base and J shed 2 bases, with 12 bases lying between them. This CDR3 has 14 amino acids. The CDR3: CSARAGQITYEQYF. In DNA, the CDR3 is TGCAGTGCTAGAGCGGGCCAAATCACCTACGAGCAGTACTTC.

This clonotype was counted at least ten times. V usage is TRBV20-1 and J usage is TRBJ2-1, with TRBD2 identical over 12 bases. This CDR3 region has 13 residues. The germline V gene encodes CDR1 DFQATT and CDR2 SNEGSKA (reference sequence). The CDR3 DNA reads TGCAGCGAGGGACTAGCGGGCTACAATGAGCAGTTCTTC. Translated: CSEGLAGYNEQFF.

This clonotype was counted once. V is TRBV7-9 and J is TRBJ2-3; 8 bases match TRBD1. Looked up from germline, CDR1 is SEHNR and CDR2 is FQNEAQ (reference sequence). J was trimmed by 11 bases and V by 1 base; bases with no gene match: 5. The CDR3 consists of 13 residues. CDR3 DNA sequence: TGTGCCAGCAGCTTAGGGTGGACAGGGATGCAGTATTTT. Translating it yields CASSLGWTGMQYF.

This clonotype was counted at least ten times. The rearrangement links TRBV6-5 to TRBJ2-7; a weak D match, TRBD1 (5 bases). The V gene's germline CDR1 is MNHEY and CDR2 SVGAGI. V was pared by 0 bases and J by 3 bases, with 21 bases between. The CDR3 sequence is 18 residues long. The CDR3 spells CASSYSRGGIYRNYEQYF. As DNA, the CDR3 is TGTGCCAGCAGTTACTCGAGAGGTGGCATTTACAGGAACTACGAGCAGTACTTC.

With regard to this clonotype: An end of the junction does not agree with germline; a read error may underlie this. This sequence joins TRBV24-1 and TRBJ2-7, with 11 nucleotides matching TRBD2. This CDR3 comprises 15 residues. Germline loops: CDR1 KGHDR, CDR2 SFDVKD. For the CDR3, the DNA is TGTGCCAGCAGTTACTCGACTAGCGGGACCTACGAGCGGTACTTC. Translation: CASSYSTSGTYERYF.

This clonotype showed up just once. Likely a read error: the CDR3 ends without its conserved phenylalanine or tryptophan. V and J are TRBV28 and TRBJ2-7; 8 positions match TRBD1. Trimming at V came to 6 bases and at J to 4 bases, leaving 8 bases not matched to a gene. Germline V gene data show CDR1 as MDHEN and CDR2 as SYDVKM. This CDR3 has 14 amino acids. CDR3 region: CASSKTGVLYEQYL. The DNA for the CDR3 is TGTGCCAGCAGCAAGACAGGGGTACTATACGAGCAGTACCTC.

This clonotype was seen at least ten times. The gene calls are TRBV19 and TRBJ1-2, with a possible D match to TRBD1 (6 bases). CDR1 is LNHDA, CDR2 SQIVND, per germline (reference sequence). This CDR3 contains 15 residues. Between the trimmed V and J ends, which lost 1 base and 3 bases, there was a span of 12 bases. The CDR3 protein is CASSIGAGGDYGYTF. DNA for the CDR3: TGTGCCAGTAGTATAGGGGCTGGGGGCGACTATGGCTACACCTTC.

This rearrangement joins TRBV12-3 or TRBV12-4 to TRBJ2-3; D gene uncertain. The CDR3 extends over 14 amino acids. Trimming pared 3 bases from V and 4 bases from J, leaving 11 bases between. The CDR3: CASSLIRASDTQYF. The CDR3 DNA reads TGTGCCAGCAGTTTGATACGGGCGTCAGATACGCAGTATTTT.

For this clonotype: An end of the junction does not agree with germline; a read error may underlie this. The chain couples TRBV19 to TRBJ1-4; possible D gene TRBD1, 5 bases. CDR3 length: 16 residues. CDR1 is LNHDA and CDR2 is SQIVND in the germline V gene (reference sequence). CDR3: CAGSVRGERANEKLFF. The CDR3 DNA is TGTGCCGGTAGTGTAAGGGGCGAACGGGCTAATGAAAAACTGTTTTTT.

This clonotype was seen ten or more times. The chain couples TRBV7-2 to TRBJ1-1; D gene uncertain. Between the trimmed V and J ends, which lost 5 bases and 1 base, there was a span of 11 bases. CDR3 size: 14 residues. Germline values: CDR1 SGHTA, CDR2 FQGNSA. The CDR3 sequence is CASSLGIQNTEAFF. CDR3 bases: TGTGCCAGCAGCCTTGGGATCCAGAACACTGAAGCTTTCTTT.

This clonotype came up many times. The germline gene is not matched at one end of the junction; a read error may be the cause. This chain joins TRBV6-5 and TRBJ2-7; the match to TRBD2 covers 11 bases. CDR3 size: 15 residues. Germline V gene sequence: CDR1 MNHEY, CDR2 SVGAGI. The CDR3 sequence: CASSYSTSGTYEQYF. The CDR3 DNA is TGTGCCAGTAGTTACTCGACTAGCGGGACCTACGAGCAGTACTTC.

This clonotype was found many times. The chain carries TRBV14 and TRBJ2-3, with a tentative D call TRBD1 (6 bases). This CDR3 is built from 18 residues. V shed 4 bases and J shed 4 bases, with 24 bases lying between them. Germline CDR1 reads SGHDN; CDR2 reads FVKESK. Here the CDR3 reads CASSPRQVALYVPDTQYF. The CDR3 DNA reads TGTGCCAGCAGCCCCCGACAGGTAGCCCTATATGTCCCAGATACGCAGTATTTT.

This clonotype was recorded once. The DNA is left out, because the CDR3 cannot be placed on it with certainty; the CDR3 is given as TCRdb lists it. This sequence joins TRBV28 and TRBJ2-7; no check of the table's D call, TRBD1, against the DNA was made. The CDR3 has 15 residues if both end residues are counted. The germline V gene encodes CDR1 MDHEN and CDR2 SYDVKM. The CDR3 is CASSSSSAGPYEQYF.

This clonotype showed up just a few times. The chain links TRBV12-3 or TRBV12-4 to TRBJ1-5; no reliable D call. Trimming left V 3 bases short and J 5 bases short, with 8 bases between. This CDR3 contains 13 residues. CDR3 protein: CASSFSVDQPQHF. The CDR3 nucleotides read TGTGCCAGCAGTTTCAGTGTTGATCAGCCCCAGCATTTT.

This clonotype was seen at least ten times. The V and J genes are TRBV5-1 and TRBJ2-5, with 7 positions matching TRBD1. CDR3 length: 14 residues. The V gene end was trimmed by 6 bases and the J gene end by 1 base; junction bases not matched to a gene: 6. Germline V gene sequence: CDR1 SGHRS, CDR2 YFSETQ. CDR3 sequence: CASNPGTAQETQYF. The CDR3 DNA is TGCGCCAGCAACCCAGGGACAGCCCAAGAGACCCAGTACTTC. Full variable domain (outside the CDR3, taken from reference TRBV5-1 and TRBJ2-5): KAGVTQTPRYLIKTRGQQVTLSCSPISGHRSVSWYQQTPGQGLQFLFEYFSETQRNKGNFPGRFSGRQFSNSRSEMNVSTLELGDSALYLCASNPGTAQETQYFGPGTRLLVL.

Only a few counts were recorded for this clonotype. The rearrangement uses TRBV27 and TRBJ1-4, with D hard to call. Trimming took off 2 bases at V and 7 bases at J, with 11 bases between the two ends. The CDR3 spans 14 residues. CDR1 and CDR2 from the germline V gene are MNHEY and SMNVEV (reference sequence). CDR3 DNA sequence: TGTGCCAGCAGTTTAGGGCAGTGGGGTGAAAAACTGTTTTTT. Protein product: CASSLGQWGEKLFF.

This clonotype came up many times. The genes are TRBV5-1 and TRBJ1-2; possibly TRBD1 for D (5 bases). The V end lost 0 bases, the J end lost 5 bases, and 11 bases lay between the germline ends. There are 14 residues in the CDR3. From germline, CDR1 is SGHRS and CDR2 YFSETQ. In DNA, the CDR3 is TGCGCCAGCAGCTTGGCCGGGGGTGGATATGGCTACACCTTC. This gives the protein CASSLAGGGYGYTF.

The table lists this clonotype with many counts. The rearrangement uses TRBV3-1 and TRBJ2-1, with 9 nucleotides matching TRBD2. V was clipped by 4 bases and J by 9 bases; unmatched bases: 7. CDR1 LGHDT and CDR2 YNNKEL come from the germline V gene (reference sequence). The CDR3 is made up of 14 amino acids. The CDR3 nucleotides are TGTGCCAGCAGCCGTTCCCTAGCGGGAAGTGAGCAGTTCTTC. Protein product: CASSRSLAGSEQFF.

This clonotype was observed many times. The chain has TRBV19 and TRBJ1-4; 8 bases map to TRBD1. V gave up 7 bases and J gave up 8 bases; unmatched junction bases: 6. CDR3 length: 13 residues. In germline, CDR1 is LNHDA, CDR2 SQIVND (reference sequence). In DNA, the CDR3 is TGTGCCAGTACGGACAGGGCCGAAGAAAAACTGTTTTTT. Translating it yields CASTDRAEEKLFF. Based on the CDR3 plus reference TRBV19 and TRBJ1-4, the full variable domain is DGGITQSPKYLFRKEGQNVTLSCEQNLNHDAMYWYRQDPGQGLRLIYYSQIVNDFQKGDIAEGYSVSREKKESFPLTVTSAQKNPTAFYLCASTDRAEEKLFFGSGTQLSVL.

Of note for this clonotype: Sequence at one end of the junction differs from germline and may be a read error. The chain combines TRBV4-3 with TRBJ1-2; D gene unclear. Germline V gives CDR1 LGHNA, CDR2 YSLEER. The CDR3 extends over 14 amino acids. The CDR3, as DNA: TGCGCCAGCAGCCAAGATCCAGCGTCGTATGGCTACACTTTC. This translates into CASSQDPASYGYTF.

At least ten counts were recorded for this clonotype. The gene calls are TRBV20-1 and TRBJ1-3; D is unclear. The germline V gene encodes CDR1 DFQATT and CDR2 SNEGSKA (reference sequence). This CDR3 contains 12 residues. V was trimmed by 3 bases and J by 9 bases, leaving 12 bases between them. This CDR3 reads CSASAQAGTIYF. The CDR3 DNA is TGCAGTGCTAGCGCGCAGGCTGGCACCATATATTTT.

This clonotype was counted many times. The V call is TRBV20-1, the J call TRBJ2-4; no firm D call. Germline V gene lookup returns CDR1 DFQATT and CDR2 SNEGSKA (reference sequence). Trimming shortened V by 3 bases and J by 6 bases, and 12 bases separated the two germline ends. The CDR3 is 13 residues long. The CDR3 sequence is CSASKSQANIQYF. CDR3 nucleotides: TGCAGTGCTAGCAAGTCTCAGGCAAACATTCAGTACTTC.

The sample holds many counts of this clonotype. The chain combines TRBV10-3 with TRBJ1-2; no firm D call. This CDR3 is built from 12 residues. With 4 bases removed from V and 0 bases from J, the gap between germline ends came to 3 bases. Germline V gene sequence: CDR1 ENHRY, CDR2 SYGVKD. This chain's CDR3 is CAISATNYGYTF. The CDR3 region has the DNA TGTGCCATCAGTGCAACTAACTATGGCTACACCTTC.

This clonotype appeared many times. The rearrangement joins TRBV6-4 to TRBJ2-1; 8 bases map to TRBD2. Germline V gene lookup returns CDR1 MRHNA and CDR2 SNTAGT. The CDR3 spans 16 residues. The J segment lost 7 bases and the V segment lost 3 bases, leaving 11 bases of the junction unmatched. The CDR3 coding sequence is TGTGCCAGCAGTGAGATCCTCAGCGGGAGCGATAATGAGCAGTTCTTC. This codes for CASSEILSGSDNEQFF.

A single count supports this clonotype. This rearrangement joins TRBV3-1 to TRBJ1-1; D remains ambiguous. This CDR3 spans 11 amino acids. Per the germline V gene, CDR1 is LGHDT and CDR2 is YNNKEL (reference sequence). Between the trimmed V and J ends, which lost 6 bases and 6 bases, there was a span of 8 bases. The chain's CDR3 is CASRGSPEAFF. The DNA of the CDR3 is TGTGCCAGCAGGGGCTCCCCTGAAGCTTTCTTT.

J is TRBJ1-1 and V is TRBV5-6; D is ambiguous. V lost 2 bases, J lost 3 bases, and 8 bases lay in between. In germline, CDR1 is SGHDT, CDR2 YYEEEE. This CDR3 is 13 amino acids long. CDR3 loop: CASSFNTYTEAFF. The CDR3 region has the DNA TGTGCCAGCAGCTTTAACACCTACACTGAAGCTTTCTTT.

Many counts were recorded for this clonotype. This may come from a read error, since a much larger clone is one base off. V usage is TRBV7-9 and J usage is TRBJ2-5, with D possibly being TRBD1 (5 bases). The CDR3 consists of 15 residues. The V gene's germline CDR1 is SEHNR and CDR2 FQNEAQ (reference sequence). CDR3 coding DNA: TGTGCCAGCAGCTTAATCCTAGGGGAAGGAGAGACCCAGCACTTC. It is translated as CASSLILGEGETQHF.